This entry features one T cell receptor beta chain sequence. Its antigen is currently not known. No base quality information exists; no much larger clone differs at one position. The junction carries 9 bases between V and J, which are trimmed by 1 base and 6 bases respectively. From cysteine to phenylalanine, the CDR3 is 12 amino acids long. Here the CDR3 DNA is all that survives: 36 bases in frame from base 1. CDR1 and CDR2 are read off the germline V gene as SQVTM and ANQGSEA. All of the isolated RNA was reverse transcribed with the High Capacity cDNA Reverse Transcription Kit, so expressed TCRB transcripts were sequenced. Deep immunoSEQ sequencing was applied to naive, central memory and regulatory T cell samples, giving an average of approximately 3.8 million total reads per sample. Sorted cells were lysed in RLT buffer and RNA was extracted with DNase-treated RNeasy Micro or Mini kits, depending on cell number. To prevent cross-contamination, every cell subset was processed on its own, while patient and healthy donor samples were processed together. The immunoSEQ multiplex PCR was used to amplify TCRB sequences from cDNA, generating 87-bp fragments that spanned the CDR3 region. Sequencing of the amplicons was done on the Illumina HiSeq platform. The authors' pipeline ran thus. Synthetic template baselines were used to correct PCR bias computationally, reads within Hamming distance 2 were collapsed together, and singletons that could not be merged were discarded. Reads were aligned against IMGT to assign V, D and J genes, CDR3 length and insertions or deletions at six rearrangement sites. Within each subset, clonotype counts were normalized to sorted cell number, and only after that were true diversity and Gini coefficients computed with the tcR R package. Repertoire sharing was quantified using the overlap coefficient calculated on TCRB nucleotide sequences. As a proxy for the pre-selection repertoire, out-of-frame TCRB sequences from naive cells were analyzed. TCRdb limited this immuneACCESS table to in-frame rearrangements with V and J called. A share of clones is missing; checked studies link under half to unresolved V genes, and the rest is unexplained. Clone size and the V and J calls come from that table; the DNA yielded D and trimming. In this sample the table shows approximately 600,000 clones, about an eighth of which occur a single time. The top ten clonotypes cover around 0.12% of the sample.

The sample originates from a study of beta chain features in type 1 diabetes (dated by TCRdb to the late 2010s). A note on the overall study: No differences in mean age, gender distribution, total cell number or subset yield were found between patients and healthy donors. A total of about 110 million sorted cells were examined across all samples, and the number of cells per subset was strongly correlated with RNA yield. In the study, recently diagnosed type 1 diabetes patients and matched healthy donors were compared on the TCRB repertoires of their sorted circulating CD4+ T cell subsets. Regulatory and stem cell-like memory subsets were isolated from only 8 patients and about 8 healthy donors, whereas naive and central memory subsets came from all 30 or so donors.

The paper as a whole reports these results and caveats: HLA sub-analyses involved small numbers of individuals, so any influence of HLA type on TCRB rearrangement remained unresolved. At VDJ recombination sites, patients with type 1 diabetes made fewer insertions and deleted more nucleotides, a pattern implying thymic rearrangement abnormalities. In all four CD4+ subsets, TCRB CDR3 length was moderately but significantly shorter in type 1 diabetes patients. Naive, central memory and regulatory TCRB repertoires appeared to be more similar among patients than among healthy donors. Shorter templates might have been favored by PCR, but patient and control samples were amplified and corrected together, so both groups would have been affected equally by any skew. Because cDNA was sequenced instead of genomic DNA, activated cells with high expression could be over-represented, although the groups did not differ in activation or CD3 levels.

A single peripheral blood draw of about 120 mL on average was collected from each donor into heparinised tubes. A BD FACSAria II and a panel including CD45RO, CCR7, CD25, CD127, CD95 and CD27 were used to sort naive, central memory, regulatory and stem cell-like memory CD4+ T cells. All sorted populations exceeded 95% purity. Right away, PBMCs were isolated by Lymphoprep density gradient centrifugation and were stained directly, with no culture step. So that batch effects would be minimized, each experiment stained and sorted samples in pairs, pairing one healthy donor with one patient. The source of this sequence is a man aged 25 to 45 with type 1 diabetes. Sequencing used naive CD4+ T cells from blood. The cell subset or site label of this sample denotes: true naive CD4+ T cells. The V and J segments used are TRBV29-1 and TRBJ1-2; tentative D gene TRBD1, with 5 bases matching. The DNA sequence is given as TGCAGCGTTGAAGGCCAGGGCCATGGCTACACCTTC. This sequence encodes CSVEGQGHGYTF.